This T cell receptor beta chain was identified in a study of shared clonotypes between healthy human individuals (TCRdb year 2020). Notes on the research overall: The cohort included three men and a couple of women between 18 and 49 years of age. To increase sequencing depth and limit assay-specific biases, different laboratories used diverse techniques to prepare libraries and sequence TCR repertoires. For each donor, CD4 naive and CD4 memory were each given three plates, CD8 naive was given two plates, and CD8 memory was given one plate. The study deeply sequenced blood TCR repertoires of about 5 healthy adults to estimate repertoire size and the extent of clonotype sharing between individuals. Leukapheresis yielded between about 0.94 and 10 billion PBMCs per donor.

With respect to this clone: There is no known antigen for this receptor. No much larger clonotype is one base removed from it; base qualities were not supplied.

Cut back by 6 bases and 6 bases, the V and J ends lie 14 bases apart. CDR1 is given as LNHDA and CDR2 as SQIVND, both from the germline V gene (reference sequence). The CDR3 measures 13 amino acids from cysteine to phenylalanine. Only CDR3 DNA is held: 39 bases, read in frame from base 1. CD8 naive samples consisted of CD45RO-negative cells that were positively selected for CCR7, yielding a CD45RA+CCR7+ population without TemRA cells. Healthy HIV-negative adults with no recently reported acute infections or vaccinations were included as donors. Only Caucasian adults living in Nashville, Tennessee, USA were represented among the donors. Blood was obtained by leukapheresis, after which PBMCs were separated by Ficoll-Histopaque density gradient centrifugation and cryopreserved in liquid nitrogen vapor phase. Analytical flow cytometry was used to check the purity and quantity of each magnetically sorted T cell population. Each sorted fraction had its genomic DNA isolated and then quantified by UV absorbance on a Nanodrop 2000c.

General conclusions and limits of the study: Because the study included a small number of donors, the genetic and exposure-history diversity represented was limited. Only blood was sampled, and tissue TCR repertoires likely differ from those in blood. Estimated clonotype richness was generally larger for naive than for memory subsets. Incomplete sequencing was indicated by rarefaction of sorted-subset datasets, despite the large sequencing depth. Pairwise subsampling led to the expectation that sequencing depth would affect the degree of clonotype sharing among donors. Compared with non-shared clonotypes, the clonotypes found in all four sorted-subset donors had higher generation probabilities. Sharing across a few donors was observed for approximately 4.6% of naive CD4, over 3% of naive CD8, 2% to 2.5% of memory CD4, and 0.4% of memory CD8 clonotypes.

TCR CDR3 regions were amplified from genomic DNA by multiplex PCR using the deep immunoSEQ assay. For each cell subset, the extracted genomic DNA was distributed evenly across all wells of several immunoSEQ 96-well plates, and each plate served as one replicate. For sorted subsets, roughly 200 ng of genomic DNA, equivalent to 30,000 or so T cell genomes, went into each replicate PCR. Purified libraries were measured with a Qubit 3.0 fluorometer, size-checked on a Bioanalyzer 2100, and measured again with the KAPA Library Quantification kit. Every immunoSEQ 96-well plate was sequenced on a separate single-read 150-cycle Illumina NextSeq 550 flow cell. The authors' analysis ran thus. Because the immunoSEQ output held only junctional sequences and lacked quality scores, the filtering could not match the filtering applied to full-length reads. Sequences were annotated with PyIR, a Python wrapper for IgBLAST v1.9, and V/J genes and CDR3 were assigned using IMGT germline references. Reads were removed for weak V/J assignments (E-value above 1e-6), missing CDR3, stop codons, out-of-frame junctions, or ambiguous translated residues. V3J clonotypes were defined as sequences sharing the same inferred V gene, J gene, and CDR3 amino acid sequence. The percentage overlap between two repertoires was calculated by dividing the number of shared unique clonotypes by the size of the smaller repertoire. Three approaches were used to assess repertoire richness: RTK rarefaction, the Chao1 estimator, and Recon v2.1 estimates of unobserved clonotypes. Generation probabilities for all TCRbeta clonotypes obtained by the gDNA method from a handful of donors were computed using OLGA. TCRdb's version of the immuneACCESS table is confined to in-frame rearrangements and falls short of the full clone set. An unresolved V gene accounts for under half of the shortfall where checked; the remainder is of unknown origin. Clone size and V and J calls were adopted from that table, with D and trimming inferred from the DNA. This sample is represented by about 2.1 million clones; about 93% of them were singletons. The top ten clones comprise about 1.5% of the sample.

Sequencing input: naive CD8+ T cells from PBMCs. Interpreted using the paper, the cell subset or site label stands for: CD45RA+CCR7+. This chain joins TRBV19 to TRBJ1-1; the D gene is perhaps TRBD1, from 5 matching bases. The sequence came from a man younger than 30 in good health. Some clones in this sample may be carry-over from other donors' samples. The sequenced DNA is TGTGCCAGTAGACACTCCGGGGCAGCTGAAGCTTTCTTT. It codes for CASRHSGAAEAFF.